This T cell receptor (beta chain) originates from a study of T cells in Graves' hyperthyroidism and ophthalmopathy. Findings of the study overall: Also found in blood were most expanded thyroid clonotypes above 0.001. A model of 13 V-J features distinguished ophthalmopathy from stable hyperthyroidism.

Amplified regions were TCR beta CDR3 sequences from RNA transcripts. First-round RT-PCR with HTBI primers amplified the TCR CDR3 region. TCRdb independently ran MiXCR on the multiplex PCR reads; one entry per CDR3 protein. The data hold about 300,000 distinct CDR3 sequences, with 15% to 20% observed a single time. As concerns this clonotype: Its antigen is not known.

This CDR3 contains 14 residues. Germline assignment: CDR1 MNHEY and CDR2 SVGEGT. V shed 6 bases and J 5 bases; nucleotides not matched to a gene: 3. For ophthalmopathy patients, the Clinical Activity Score was at least 3 and the NOSPECS grade at least 4; duration was under 3 months. Diagnoses were made from clinical symptoms, serum measures (thyroxine and TRAb), thyroid ultrasound and orbital computed tomography. The sequenced sample consisted of blood. The TCR comes from a man aged 50 to 59 with Graves' ophthalmopathy. V is TRBV6-2 or TRBV6-3 and J is TRBJ2-5; 13 nucleotides match TRBD2. DNA for the CDR3: TGTGCCAGCAGAACTAGCGGGAGGGGTGAGACCCAGTACTTC. Translating it yields CASRTSGRGETQYF.